The clone carrying this T cell receptor beta chain was found many times. What it recognizes is unknown. The sample comes from a study of T cells in Graves' hyperthyroidism and ophthalmopathy. The cohort's ophthalmopathy patients, a group with duration under 3 months, had a Clinical Activity Score of at least 3 and a NOSPECS grade of at least 4. Study results and limitations: Ophthalmopathy was distinguished from stable hyperthyroidism by 13 V-J signatures. Most clonotypes that expanded in the thyroid above 0.001 also showed up in blood.

The ends were cut back, 5 bases at V and 5 bases at J, with 25 bases in the middle. CDR3 length equals 17 residues. Germline loops: CDR1 SGHTS, CDR2 YDEGEE. TCR beta CDR3 sequences were amplified from RNA transcripts. The primer set for the first-round RT-PCR of the TCR CDR3 was HTBI. Each CDR3 protein is one row after TCRdb ran MiXCR on the multiplex PCR reads. The table shows 550,000 to 700,000 distinct CDR3 sequences, with about 15% occurring only once. The rearrangement uses TRBV5-8 and TRBJ2-5; D may match TRBD1 or TRBD2 (5 bases each). Sequenced material: blood. This receptor was obtained from a woman aged 35 to 49 with Graves' ophthalmopathy. CDR3 nucleotides: TGTGCCAGCAGTCACGGGACGCACAAAGGCGTAGCGGAGACCCAGTACTTC. Protein sequence: CASSHGTHKGVAETQYF.